This T cell receptor (beta chain) is from a study of glioma-infiltrating T cells. The germline V gene encodes CDR1 SNHLY and CDR2 FYNNEI. This CDR3 is built from 13 residues. Trimming removed 6 bases from V and 12 bases from J; junction bases left unmatched: 9. The iRepertoire nested amplicon-rescue multiplex PCR amplified TCR alpha and beta CDR3s from RNA. From the multiplex PCR reads, TCRdb called clonotypes with MiXCR, one entry per CDR3 protein. The sample shows about 180,000 distinct CDR3 sequences, about 47% of them seen only once. This clonotype was seen a single time. This sequence may be a read error, since a much larger clone differs from it by one base.

V and J are TRBV2 and TRBJ2-1, with 9 positions matching TRBD1. The sequence derives from a human donor with low-grade glioma or glioblastoma, undergoing nonglioma brain surgery, or in good health (not recorded which). The sequencing input was glioma tissue, nonneoplastic brain tissue, or PBMCs (not recorded which). CDR3 DNA sequence: TGTGCCAGCAGCGCGGACAGGGGAAGTGGGCAGTTCTTC. It specifies CASSADRGSGQFF.